The 28 T cell receptor beta chains presented below share a single source sample, sequenced in a study of IL-17A CD8 T cells in psoriatic arthritis synovium. Psoriatic arthritis patients had synovial fluid drawn from joints that were actively inflamed. The method was immunoSEQ multiplex PCR; TCRdb's version includes in-frame clones alone and lacks a portion of them. The sample comprises more than 2,000 clones, approximately 70% of which are singletons, and over 9.5% rests with the top ten. The sequencing input was memory CD8+ T cells from synovial fluid. Subset defined: bulk memory CD8+ T cells (CD45RA-CD27+/- and CD45RA+CD27-). The receptors were gathered from a human donor with psoriatic arthritis.

V usage is TRBV6-5 and J usage is TRBJ2-7; TRBD2 is a possible D gene (6 bases). This CDR3 is 14 amino acids long. Germline assignment: CDR1 MNHEY and CDR2 SVGAGI. Trimming removed 5 bases from V and 0 bases from J, with 11 bases in between. The CDR3 loop is CASSEGDSSYEQYV. The CDR3 DNA follows: TGTGCCAGCAGTGAAGGGGACTCCTCCTACGAGCAGTACGTC.

By frequency in the sample, this clone is large. The rearrangement joins TRBV27 to TRBJ2-7; D ambiguous. The V and J ends lost 2 bases and 0 bases respectively, with 2 bases between them. Looked up from germline, CDR1 is MNHEY and CDR2 is SMNVEV (reference sequence). The CDR3 sequence is 12 residues long. The DNA for the CDR3 is TGTGCCAGCAGTTTAAACTCCTACGAGCAGTACTTC. Its translation is CASSLNSYEQYF.

The rearrangement joins TRBV6-1 to TRBJ2-7; 8 positions agree with TRBD1. From germline, CDR1 is MNHNS and CDR2 SASEGT. The V gene end was trimmed by 1 base and the J gene end by 4 bases; junction bases not matched to a gene: 3. CDR3 length: 14 amino acids. The CDR3 nucleotides read TGTGCCAGCAGTGAAGGACAGGGGAGGTACGAGCAGTACTTC. Its translation: CASSEGQGRYEQYF.

This chain joins TRBV4-1 and TRBJ2-7; D may be TRBD2 (5 bases). The CDR3 sequence is 15 residues long. Looked up from germline, CDR1 is MGHRA and CDR2 is YSYEKL. Deletions cut 0 bases from V and 3 bases from J, with 12 bases between. The CDR3: CASSQDISASYEQYF. The CDR3 nucleotides are TGCGCCAGCAGCCAAGATATTAGCGCCAGCTACGAGCAGTACTTC.

The chain employs TRBV15 and TRBJ2-5; no reliable D call. The CDR3 spans 15 residues. Germline V gene lookup returns CDR1 LNHNV and CDR2 YYDKDF (reference sequence). V lost 3 bases, J lost 3 bases, and 14 bases lay in between. The CDR3 nucleotides read TGTGCCACCAGCAGCTCAGACTTGACCGAAGAGACCCAGTACTTC. Amino acids: CATSSSDLTEETQYF.

The table lists this clone with a few counts. The chain carries TRBV9 and TRBJ2-1; 13 bases map to TRBD2. Germline trimming cut 3 bases from V and 7 bases from J; bases unmatched to any gene: 10. The CDR3 contains 17 residues. Germline lookup yields CDR1 SGDLS and CDR2 YYNGEE. For the CDR3, the DNA is TGTGCCAGCAGCGACCGGACTAGCGGGAGATCTTGGAATGAGCAGTTCTTC. Its translation: CASSDRTSGRSWNEQFF.

The rearrangement links TRBV7-3 to TRBJ2-1, with 14 bases fitting TRBD2. The germline V gene has CDR1 SGHTA and CDR2 FQGTGA. The CDR3 spans 15 residues. J lost 5 bases, V lost 5 bases, and 2 bases had no gene match. This chain's CDR3 is CASSLGLAGDNEQFF. The CDR3 DNA is TGTGCCAGCAGCCTGGGACTAGCGGGAGACAATGAGCAGTTCTTC.

This chain uses TRBV11-2 with TRBJ2-1, with unresolved D. CDR3 size: 17 residues. V was cut by 2 bases and J by 0 bases, with 14 bases left in between. The V gene's germline CDR1 is SGHAT and CDR2 FQNNGV. This chain's CDR3 is CASSLYSSSASYNEQFF. The CDR3 coding sequence is TGTGCCAGCAGCTTATATTCCTCTTCGGCCTCCTACAATGAGCAGTTCTTC.

The chain joins TRBV27 to TRBJ1-1; D is undetermined. CDR1 is MNHEY and CDR2 is SMNVEV in the germline V gene (reference sequence). The CDR3 runs 13 residues. V shed 0 bases and J shed 3 bases, with 5 bases lying between them. The CDR3 region is CASSLSTHTEAFF. The CDR3 DNA reads as TGTGCCAGCAGTTTATCCACTCACACTGAAGCTTTCTTT.

This rearrangement joins TRBV7-2 to TRBJ2-7; D remains unclear. Germline CDR1 SGHTA, CDR2 FQGNSA. The CDR3 is 14 residues long. V lost 1 base, J lost 5 bases, and 12 bases lay in between. CDR3 in DNA: TGTGCCAGCAGCTTAGATGGCGTTTTAGACGAGCAGTACGTC. Translation gives CASSLDGVLDEQYV.

A word on this clone: Mismatch with germline at one junction end may stem from a read error. The chain links TRBV27 to TRBJ2-5, with 8 bases fitting TRBD1. From germline, CDR1 is MNHEY and CDR2 SMNVEV (reference sequence). This CDR3 is 13 amino acids long. The CDR3 sequence is CASSPGQGEAQYF. The CDR3 DNA is TGTGCCAGCAGCCCTGGACAGGGAGAGGCCCAGTACTTC.

The V call is TRBV5-1, the J call TRBJ2-7, with D tentatively TRBD1 (5 bases). Germline V CDR1 and CDR2: SGHRS, YFSETQ. V gave up 0 bases and J gave up 3 bases, with 7 bases separating them. The CDR3 consists of 13 residues. In nucleotides, the CDR3 is TGCGCCAGCAGCTTGGGACAGATCTACGAGCAGTACTTC. Translated, it gives CASSLGQIYEQYF. The full variable domain, in which reference TRBV5-1 and TRBJ2-7 provide the parts outside the CDR3, is KAGVTQTPRYLIKTRGQQVTLSCSPISGHRSVSWYQQTPGQGLQFLFEYFSETQRNKGNFPGRFSGRQFSNSRSEMNVSTLELGDSALYLCASSLGQIYEQYFGPGTRLTVT.

The CDR3 coding sequence is TGTGCCAGCAGCTTAAGGCTAGCGGGAGTCAACAATGAGCAGTTCTTC. It yields the protein CASSLRLAGVNNEQFF. The V and J genes are TRBV11-3 and TRBJ2-1; 10 bases map to TRBD2. From germline, CDR1 is SGHNT and CDR2 YENEEA. J lost 5 bases, V lost 2 bases, and 6 bases had no gene match. The CDR3 sequence is 16 residues long. Complete variable domain (other parts from reference TRBV11-3 and TRBJ2-1): EAGVVQSPRYKIIEKKQPVAFWCNPISGHNTLYWYLQNLGQGPELLIRYENEEAVDDSQLPKDRFSAERLKGVDSTLKIQPAELGDSAVYLCASSLRLAGVNNEQFFGPGTRLTVL.

The genes are TRBV6-5 and TRBJ2-3; 7 bases are a match to TRBD1. Germline V gene lookup returns CDR1 MNHEY and CDR2 SVGAGI. The CDR3 runs 15 residues. Trimming took 5 bases from V and 1 from J; bases not matched to a gene: 6. The CDR3 sequence: CASSRRQGGTDTQYF. CDR3 sequence (DNA): TGTGCCAGCAGTAGAAGACAGGGCGGCACAGATACGCAGTATTTT.

The chain is built from TRBV19 and TRBJ2-1, with D possibly being TRBD2 (6 bases). This CDR3 is 15 amino acids long. Germline lookup yields CDR1 LNHDA and CDR2 SQIVND (reference sequence). Trimming took 7 bases from V and 7 from J, leaving 20 bases between them. CDR3 bases: TGTGCCAGTACCGATAGTGGGACTTTTTCTAATGAGCAGTTCTTC. Translating gives CASTDSGTFSNEQFF.

J is TRBJ1-2 and V is TRBV11-1, with unresolved D. Germline V CDR1 and CDR2: SGHAT, FQDESV (reference sequence). Trimming took off 5 bases at V and 6 bases at J, with 16 bases between the two ends. The CDR3 sequence is 14 residues long. CDR3: CASSGERVRHGYTF. The CDR3 coding sequence is TGTGCCAGCAGCGGCGAACGGGTCAGACATGGCTACACCTTC. The full variable domain, rest sourced from reference TRBV11-1 and TRBJ1-2, is EAEVAQSPRYKITEKSQAVAFWCDPISGHATLYWYRQILGQGPELLVQFQDESVVDDSQLPKDRFSAERLKGVDSTLKIQPAELGDSAMYLCASSGERVRHGYTFGSGTRLTVV.

The chain carries TRBV6-8 and TRBJ1-3; no definite D call. CDR3 length equals 14 residues. The V gene's germline CDR1 is MNHGY and CDR2 SAAAGT. V was cut by 6 bases and J by 0 bases, with 9 bases left in between. In DNA form, the CDR3 reads TGTGCCAGCAGCGGTCTGAGCTCTGGAAACACCATATATTTT. It translates to CASSGLSSGNTIYF.

This chain uses TRBV6-1 with TRBJ2-5, with 10 nucleotides matching TRBD2. The CDR3 contains 15 residues. From germline, CDR1 is MNHNS and CDR2 SASEGT. V shed 0 bases, J shed 2 bases, and the junction held 0 bases outside the gene matches. DNA of the CDR3: TGTGCCAGCAGTGAAGCAGCGGGAGGGCAAGAGACCCAGTACTTC. Protein sequence: CASSEAAGGQETQYF.

The rearrangement links TRBV2 to TRBJ2-1; D is undetermined. Germline V gives CDR1 SNHLY, CDR2 FYNNEI. This CDR3 has 15 residues. V lost 7 bases and J 2 bases, leaving 15 bases between the germline ends. The CDR3 coding sequence is TGTGCCAGCACCCCGGTGCTGGGGACCTACAATGAGCAGTTCTTC. Protein product: CASTPVLGTYNEQFF.

The CDR3 bases are TGTGCCAGCAGCGAGACTAGTAGTACCTACAATGAGCAGTTCTTC. Amino acid sequence: CASSETSSTYNEQFF. The chain combines TRBV9 with TRBJ2-1; D might be TRBD2 (6 bases). Trimming removed 3 bases from V and 2 bases from J, with 12 bases in between. Germline loops: CDR1 SGDLS, CDR2 YYNGEE. This CDR3 has 15 amino acids. The whole variable domain, filled in from reference TRBV9 and TRBJ2-1, reads DSGVTQTPKHLITATGQRVTLRCSPRSGDLSVYWYQQSLDQGLQFLIQYYNGEERAKGNILERFSAQQFPDLHSELNLSSLELGDSALYFCASSETSSTYNEQFFGPGTRLTVL.

The chain is built from TRBV6-6 and TRBJ2-1, with 8 bases aligning to TRBD2. After removal of 4 bases from V and 7 bases from J, the junction contained 3 bases not matched to a gene. Germline CDR1 reads MNHNY; CDR2 reads SVGAGI (reference sequence). This CDR3 is built from 13 residues. The CDR3 DNA reads TGTGCCAGCAGTTCGGGAGGGTTGAATGAGCAGTTCTTC. Protein: CASSSGGLNEQFF.

The chain recombines TRBV6-5 with TRBJ2-7; no clear D gene. This CDR3 region has 13 residues. Trimming stripped 6 bases from V and 5 bases from J, with 14 bases between. Looked up from germline, CDR1 is MNHEY and CDR2 is SVGAGI. The CDR3 nucleotides read TGTGCCAGCAGGCCAAACGAGGTCCACGAGCAGTACGTC. Translation gives CASRPNEVHEQYV.

The chain combines TRBV7-3 with TRBJ2-3, with 8 bases fitting TRBD2. CDR1 is SGHTA and CDR2 is FQGTGA in the germline V gene. The ends lost 2 bases at V and 6 bases at J; junction bases unmatched: 7. This CDR3 is built from 15 residues. CDR3 bases: TGTGCCAGCAGCTTATATCCGGGAGGGCCGGATACGCAGTATTTT. Encoded protein: CASSLYPGGPDTQYF.

J is TRBJ1-4 and V is TRBV30; a weak D match, TRBD1 (6 bases). CDR1 and CDR2 (germline): GTSNPN, SVGIG (reference sequence). The CDR3 has 16 amino acids. Trimming removed 0 bases from V and 8 bases from J, with 19 bases in between. The CDR3 sequence is CAWSVLKGGSGEKLFF. Here the CDR3 DNA reads TGTGCCTGGAGTGTACTAAAGGGGGGTTCTGGCGAAAAACTGTTTTTT.

The rearrangement uses TRBV5-4 and TRBJ2-3; no definite D call. V was trimmed by 4 bases and J by 6 bases, leaving 12 bases between them. The germline V gene has CDR1 SGHNT and CDR2 YYREEE (reference sequence). The CDR3 runs 13 residues. CDR3 sequence (DNA): TGTGCCAGCAGCGCGGAGAGGTTTGATACGCAGTATTTT. It specifies CASSAERFDTQYF.

The chain recombines TRBV7-6 with TRBJ2-5; a weak D match, TRBD1 (5 bases). Trimming shortened V by 5 bases and J by 4 bases, and 17 bases separated the two germline ends. Per germline, CDR1 SGHVS and CDR2 FNYEAQ. The CDR3 totals 15 residues. The CDR3 loop is CASSLRDRVGETQYF. The CDR3 DNA sequence: TGTGCCAGCAGCCTAAGAGACAGAGTAGGAGAGACCCAGTACTTC.

The chain is built from TRBV7-2 and TRBJ2-7; TRBD1 or TRBD2 may be the D gene (5 bases each). Germline V gene lookup returns CDR1 SGHTA and CDR2 FQGNSA. The CDR3 length is 10 residues. The CDR3 coding sequence is TGTGCCAGCGGCCTTTATTGGGACCGCGTC. Amino acid sequence: CASGLYWDRV.

For the CDR3, the DNA is TGTGCCAGCAGCCCCTTCACTTTAGCGGGAAAGATTTCCTACGAGCAGTACTTC. Translation: CASSPFTLAGKISYEQYF. The V and J genes are TRBV7-8 and TRBJ2-7; the match to TRBD2 covers 8 bases. Trimming cost V 5 bases and J 1 base; bases outside gene matches: 16. CDR3 length: 18 amino acids. Germline V gives CDR1 SGHVS, CDR2 FQNEAQ.